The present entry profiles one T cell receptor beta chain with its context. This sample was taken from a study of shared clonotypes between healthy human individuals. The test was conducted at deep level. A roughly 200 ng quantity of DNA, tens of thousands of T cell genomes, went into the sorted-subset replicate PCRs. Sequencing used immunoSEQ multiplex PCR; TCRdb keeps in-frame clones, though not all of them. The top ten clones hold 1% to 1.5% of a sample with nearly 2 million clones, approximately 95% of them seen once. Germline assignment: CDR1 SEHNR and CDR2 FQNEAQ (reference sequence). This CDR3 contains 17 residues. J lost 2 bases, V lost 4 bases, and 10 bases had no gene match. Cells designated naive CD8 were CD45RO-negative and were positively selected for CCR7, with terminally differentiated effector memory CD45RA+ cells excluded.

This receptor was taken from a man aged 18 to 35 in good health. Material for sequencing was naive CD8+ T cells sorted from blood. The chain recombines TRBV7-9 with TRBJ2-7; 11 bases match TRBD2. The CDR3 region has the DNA TGTGCCAGCAGCTCCCCCCCCGGGACTAGCGGAGCCTACGAGCAGTACTTC. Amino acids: CASSSPPGTSGAYEQYF.